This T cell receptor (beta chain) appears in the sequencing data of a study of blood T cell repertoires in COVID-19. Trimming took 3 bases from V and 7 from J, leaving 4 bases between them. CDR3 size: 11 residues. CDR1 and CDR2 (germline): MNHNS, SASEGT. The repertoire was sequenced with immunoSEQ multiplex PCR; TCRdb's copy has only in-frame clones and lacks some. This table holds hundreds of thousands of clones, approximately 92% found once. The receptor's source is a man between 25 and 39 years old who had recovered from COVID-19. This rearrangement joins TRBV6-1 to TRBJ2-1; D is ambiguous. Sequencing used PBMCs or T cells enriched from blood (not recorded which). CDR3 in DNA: TGTGCCAGCAGTGAGAGAAATGAGCAGTTCTTC. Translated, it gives CASSERNEQFF.